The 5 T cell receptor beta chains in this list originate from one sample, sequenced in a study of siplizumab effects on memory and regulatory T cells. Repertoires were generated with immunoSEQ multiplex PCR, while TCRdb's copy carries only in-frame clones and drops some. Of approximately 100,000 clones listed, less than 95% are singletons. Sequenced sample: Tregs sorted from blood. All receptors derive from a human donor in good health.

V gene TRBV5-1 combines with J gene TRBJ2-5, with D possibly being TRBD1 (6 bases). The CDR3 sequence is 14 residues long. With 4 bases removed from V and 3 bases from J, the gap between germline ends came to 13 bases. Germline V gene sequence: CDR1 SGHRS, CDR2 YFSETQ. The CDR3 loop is CASSVGQHKETQYF. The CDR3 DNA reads TGCGCCAGCAGCGTAGGACAGCATAAAGAGACCCAGTACTTC.

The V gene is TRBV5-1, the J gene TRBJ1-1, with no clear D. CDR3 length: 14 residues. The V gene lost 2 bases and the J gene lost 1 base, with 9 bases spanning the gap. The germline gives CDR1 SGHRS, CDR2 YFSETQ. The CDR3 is CASSFQGQNTEAFF. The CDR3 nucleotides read TGCGCCAGCAGCTTTCAAGGGCAGAACACTGAAGCTTTCTTT.

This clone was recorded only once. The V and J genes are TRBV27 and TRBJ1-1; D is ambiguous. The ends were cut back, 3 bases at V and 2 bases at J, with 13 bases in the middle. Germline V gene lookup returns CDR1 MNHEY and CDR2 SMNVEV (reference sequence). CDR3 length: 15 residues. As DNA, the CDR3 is TGTGCCAGCAGTTTGATCGGCAGCCTTAACACTGAAGCTTTCTTT. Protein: CASSLIGSLNTEAFF.

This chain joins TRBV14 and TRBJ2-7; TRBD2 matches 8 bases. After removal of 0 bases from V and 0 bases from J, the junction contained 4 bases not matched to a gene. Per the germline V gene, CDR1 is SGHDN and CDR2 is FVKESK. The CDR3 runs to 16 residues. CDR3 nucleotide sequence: TGTGCCAGCAGCCAAGACCCAGCGGGGGTCTCCTACGAGCAGTACTTC. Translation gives CASSQDPAGVSYEQYF.

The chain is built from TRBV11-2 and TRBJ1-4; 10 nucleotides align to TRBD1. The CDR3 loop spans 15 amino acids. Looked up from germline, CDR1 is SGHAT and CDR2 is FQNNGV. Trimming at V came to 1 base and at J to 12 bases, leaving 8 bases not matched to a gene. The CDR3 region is CASSLVGLDRGELFF. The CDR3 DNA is TGTGCCAGCAGCTTAGTGGGTTTGGACAGGGGGGAACTGTTTTTT.